Sequencing of this T cell receptor (beta chain) was carried out in a study of beta chain features in type 1 diabetes. Study-level information: The samples had 85 million to 140 million sorted cells examined in all.

This clone was counted only a few times. As yet, its antigen is unknown. Reverse transcription of all isolated RNA meant that expressed TCRB transcripts were sequenced. Here immunoSEQ multiplex PCR was the method, and the copy in TCRdb shows in-frame clones only, minus some. This repertoire shows about 270,000 clones, about 13% found once; its top ten account for more than 0.015%. The V gene lost 7 bases and the J gene lost 4 bases, with 14 bases spanning the gap. Germline CDR1 reads SGHDT; CDR2 reads YYEEEE. The CDR3 consists of 13 residues. Findings and limits, study-wide: The study found fewer insertions and more deletions at VDJ junctions in type 1 diabetes patients. Moderate yet significant TCRB CDR3 shortening was seen in Type 1 diabetes patients in all four CD4+ subsets. Cells with high TCR expression could be over-represented when cDNA is sequenced.

This receptor was taken from a young man with type 1 diabetes. V usage is TRBV5-6 and J usage is TRBJ2-5, with unresolved D. The sequencing input was naive CD4+ T cells from blood. The CDR3: CASEYGGSETQYF. In nucleotides, the CDR3 is TGTGCCAGCGAGTACGGCGGTTCAGAGACCCAGTACTTC.